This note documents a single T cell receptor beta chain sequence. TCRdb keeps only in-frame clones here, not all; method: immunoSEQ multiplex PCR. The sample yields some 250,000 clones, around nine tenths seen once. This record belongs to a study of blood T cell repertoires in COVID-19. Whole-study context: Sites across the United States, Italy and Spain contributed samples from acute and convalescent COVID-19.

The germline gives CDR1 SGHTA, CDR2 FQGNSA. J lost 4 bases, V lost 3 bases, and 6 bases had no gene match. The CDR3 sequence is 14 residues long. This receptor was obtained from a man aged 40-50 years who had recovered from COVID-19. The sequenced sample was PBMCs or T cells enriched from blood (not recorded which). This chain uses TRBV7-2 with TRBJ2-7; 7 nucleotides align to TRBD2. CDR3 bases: TGTGCCAGCAGCTTGGGAGCGGGATCTTACGAGCAGTACTTC. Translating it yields CASSLGAGSYEQYF.